This T cell receptor beta chain was retrieved from a study of OX40 agonist ivuxolimab in advanced cancers. At the level of the study: The dose-escalation cohort had hepatocellular carcinoma, melanoma, renal cell or head and neck cancer.

A note on this clone: Antigen specificity is unknown.

There are 14 residues in the CDR3. V dropped 5 bases and J dropped 7; count of bases not matched to a gene: 9. Germline V gene data show CDR1 as LNHDA and CDR2 as SQIVND (reference sequence). Repertoires were generated with immunoSEQ multiplex PCR, while TCRdb's copy carries only in-frame clones and drops some. Among approximately 82,000 clones listed, 80% to 95% were seen once. General study points: On average, a greater number of expanded clones characterised CD8+ T cells relative to CD4+.

This specimen was CD4+ or CD8+ T cells sorted from blood, taken in a trial of the OX40 agonist ivuxolimab. The origin of this receptor is an adult with an advanced solid tumor such as melanoma, head and neck, liver or kidney cancer. The rearrangement joins TRBV19 to TRBJ2-7, with TRBD2 matching over 9 bases. CDR3 residues: CASSYLAGEMEQYF. For the CDR3, the DNA is TGTGCCAGTAGTTATTTAGCGGGAGAAATGGAGCAGTACTTC.